This T cell receptor beta chain stems from a study of cytomegalovirus exposure and HLA in healthy donors. Study-wide context: T cells numbering 150 million to 200 million yielded some 100 million unique TCR beta sequences in an earlier analysis. Study-level points and caveats: Prior analysis indicated that the majority of TCR beta V segments exhibited productivity approximately 87% or approximately 30% of the time. Across donors, most TCRs were seen rarely, yet some public ones were widespread.

It was with 60 Vbeta and 13 Jbeta primers that the PCR ran. Produced via immunoSEQ multiplex PCR; TCRdb's table is partial and in-frame only. The sample has 45,000 to 65,000 clones; 55% to 80% are singletons. With respect to this clone: Its antigen is currently unknown.

The sequenced sample was PBMCs. The source of this sequence is a woman aged 45-59 years in good health and CMV-seropositive.

The CDR3 DNA reads TGTGCCAGCTCACCCGGCTCCTACGAGCAGTACTTC. This encodes CASSPGSYEQYF. V is TRBV18 and J is TRBJ2-7; D uncertain. V gave up 3 bases and J gave up 0 bases, with 3 bases separating them. Per the germline V gene, CDR1 is KGHSH and CDR2 is LQKENI. The CDR3 loop spans 12 amino acids.